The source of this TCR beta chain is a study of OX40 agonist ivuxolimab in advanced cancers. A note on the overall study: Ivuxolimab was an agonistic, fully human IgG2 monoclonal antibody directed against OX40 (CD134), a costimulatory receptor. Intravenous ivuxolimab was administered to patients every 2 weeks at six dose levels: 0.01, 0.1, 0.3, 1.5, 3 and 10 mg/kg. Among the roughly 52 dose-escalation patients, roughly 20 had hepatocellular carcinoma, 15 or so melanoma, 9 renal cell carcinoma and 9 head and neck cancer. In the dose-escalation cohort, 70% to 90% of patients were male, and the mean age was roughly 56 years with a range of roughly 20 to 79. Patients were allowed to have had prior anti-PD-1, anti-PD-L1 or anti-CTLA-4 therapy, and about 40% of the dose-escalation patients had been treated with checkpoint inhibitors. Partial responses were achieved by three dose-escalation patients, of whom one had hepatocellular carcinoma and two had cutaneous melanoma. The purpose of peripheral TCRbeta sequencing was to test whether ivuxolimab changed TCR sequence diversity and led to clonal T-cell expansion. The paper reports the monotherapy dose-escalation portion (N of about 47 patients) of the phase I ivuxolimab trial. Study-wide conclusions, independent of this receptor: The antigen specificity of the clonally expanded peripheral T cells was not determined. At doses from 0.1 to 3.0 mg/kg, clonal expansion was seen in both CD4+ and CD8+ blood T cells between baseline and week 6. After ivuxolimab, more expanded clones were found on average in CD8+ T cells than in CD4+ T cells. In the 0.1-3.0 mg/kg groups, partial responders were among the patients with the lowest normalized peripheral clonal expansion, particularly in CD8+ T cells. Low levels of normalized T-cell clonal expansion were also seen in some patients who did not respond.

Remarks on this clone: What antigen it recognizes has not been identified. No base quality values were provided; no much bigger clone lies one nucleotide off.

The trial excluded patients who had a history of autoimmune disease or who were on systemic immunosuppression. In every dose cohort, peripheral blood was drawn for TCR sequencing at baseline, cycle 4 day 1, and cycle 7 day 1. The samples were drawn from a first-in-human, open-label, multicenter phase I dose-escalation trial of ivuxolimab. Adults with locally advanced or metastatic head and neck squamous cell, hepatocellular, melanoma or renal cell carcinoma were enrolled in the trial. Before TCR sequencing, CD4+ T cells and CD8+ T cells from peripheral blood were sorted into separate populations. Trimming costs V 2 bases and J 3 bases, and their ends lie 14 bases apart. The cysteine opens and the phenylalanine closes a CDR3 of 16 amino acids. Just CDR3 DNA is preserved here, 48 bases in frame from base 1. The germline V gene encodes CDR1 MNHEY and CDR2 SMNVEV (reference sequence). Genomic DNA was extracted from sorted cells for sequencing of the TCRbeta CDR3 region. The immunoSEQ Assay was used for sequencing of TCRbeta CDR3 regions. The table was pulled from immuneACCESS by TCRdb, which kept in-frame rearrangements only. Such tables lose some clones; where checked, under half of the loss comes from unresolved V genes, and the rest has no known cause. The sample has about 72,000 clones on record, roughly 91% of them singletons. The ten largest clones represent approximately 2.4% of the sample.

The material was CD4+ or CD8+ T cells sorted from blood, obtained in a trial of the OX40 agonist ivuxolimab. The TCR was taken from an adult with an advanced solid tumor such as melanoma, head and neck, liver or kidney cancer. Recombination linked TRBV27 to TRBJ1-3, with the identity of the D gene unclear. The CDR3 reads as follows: CASSLVGGGYGNTIYF. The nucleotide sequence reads TGTGCCAGCAGTTTAGTTGGCGGAGGATATGGAAACACCATATATTTT.